What follows describes a single T cell receptor (beta chain). Its antigen is undetermined. The sample belongs to a study of cytomegalovirus exposure and HLA in healthy donors. General study points: Specificity for CMV antigens was confirmed in vitro for a few of the CMV-associated chains. Some public TCRs appeared in many individuals, while most sequences were rare.

V shed 5 bases, J shed 6 bases, and the junction held 3 bases outside the gene matches. Germline loops: CDR1 SGHTA, CDR2 FQGNSA. CDR3 length: 13 amino acids. A multiplex PCR was run with 60 Vbeta primers and 13 Jbeta primers. Here immunoSEQ multiplex PCR was the method, and the copy in TCRdb shows in-frame clones only, minus some. This table has around 150,000 clones, 68% appearing once. The V call is TRBV7-2, the J call TRBJ2-7; 11 bases match TRBD1. This clonotype was obtained from a middle-aged woman in good health and CMV-seropositive. The specimen sequenced was PBMCs. CDR3 sequence reads: CASSMGQGVEQYF. For the CDR3, the DNA is TGTGCCAGCAGCATGGGACAGGGGGTCGAGCAGTACTTC.